The clone carrying this TCR beta chain was recorded many times. This sample was included in a study of blood T cell repertoires in COVID-19. Study in general: Samples representing acute and convalescent COVID-19 were sourced from the United States, Italy and Spain.

Trimming removed 5 bases at V and 1 base at J, with 5 bases between. Germline V gene data show CDR1 as ENHRY and CDR2 as SYGVKD. The CDR3 runs 12 residues. This study enrolled people aged about 18 to 90 from under 25 US geographic areas. The study assigned cohorts using participant-reported clinical history. Profiled with immunoSEQ multiplex PCR; TCRdb holds only in-frame clones, not every one. The data contain approximately 260,000 clones, roughly 80% of them singletons. The chain uses TRBV10-3 and TRBJ1-1; the D is unclear. This receptor was obtained from a man aged 45-65 years who had recovered from COVID-19. Source material: PBMCs or T cells enriched from blood (not recorded which). CDR3: CAISRRNTEAFF. DNA of the CDR3: TGTGCCATCAGTCGGAGGAACACTGAAGCTTTCTTT.